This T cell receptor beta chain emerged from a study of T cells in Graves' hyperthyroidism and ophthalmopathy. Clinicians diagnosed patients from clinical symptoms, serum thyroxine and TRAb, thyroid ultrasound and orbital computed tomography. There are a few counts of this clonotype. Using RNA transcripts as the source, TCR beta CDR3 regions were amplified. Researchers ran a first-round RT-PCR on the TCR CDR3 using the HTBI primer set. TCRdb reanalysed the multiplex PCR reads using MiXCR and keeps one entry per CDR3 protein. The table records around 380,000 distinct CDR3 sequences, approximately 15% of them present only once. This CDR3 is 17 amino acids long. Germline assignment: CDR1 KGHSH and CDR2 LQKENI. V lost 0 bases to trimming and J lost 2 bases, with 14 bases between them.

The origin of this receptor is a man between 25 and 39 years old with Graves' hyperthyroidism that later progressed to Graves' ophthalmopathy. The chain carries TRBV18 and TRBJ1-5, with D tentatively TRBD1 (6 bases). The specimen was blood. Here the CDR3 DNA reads TGTGCCAGCTCACCACCGGGGGCCACCCATCGCAATCAGCCCCAGCATTTT. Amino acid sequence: CASSPPGATHRNQPQHF.